This TCR beta chain was documented in a study of blood T cell repertoires in COVID-19. Data came from immunoSEQ multiplex PCR; TCRdb stores just in-frame clones and leaves some out. The sample includes fewer than 150,000 clones, roughly 84% of them seen just once. Trimming cost V 4 bases and J 8 bases, with 11 bases left between them. The germline V gene has CDR1 ENHRY and CDR2 SYGVKD. This CDR3 comprises 13 residues. The sequenced sample consisted of peripheral blood. V gene TRBV10-3 combines with J gene TRBJ1-4, with a possible D match to TRBD1 (6 bases). The source of this sequence is a man aged 40-55 years with acute or convalescent COVID-19. The CDR3 reads CAISVQGDEKLFF. CDR3 sequence (DNA): TGTGCCATCAGTGTACAGGGAGACGAAAAACTGTTTTTT.